The 9 T cell receptor delta chains below were found in one sample sequenced in a study of γδ T cells in repeated Plasmodium falciparum infection. Bulk repertoires came from Vgamma9/Vdelta2+ or Vdelta2-negative gammadelta T cells flow-sorted from PBMC. TCRdb called clones from the multiplex PCR reads again using CATT. The sample has tens of thousands of delta-chain clones, around 2% seen once. Sequenced: gamma-delta T cells from blood. Source of these receptors: a pool of human donors (malaria-infected and uninfected, not separated).

In its sample, this clone was seen a few times. A far larger clone is one base from this, pointing to a likely read error. Other DNA sequences in this specimen translate into the identical CDR3. The chain couples TRDV3 to TRDJ1, with D perhaps being TRDD1 or TRDD3 (5 bases each). The J gene, not given by TCRdb, was assigned here from a germline match of the nucleotide sequence. V lost 3 bases to trimming and J lost 0 bases, with 35 bases between them. Per the germline V gene, CDR1 is TVYSNPD and CDR2 is GDNSRS (reference sequence). The CDR3 loop spans 21 amino acids. The CDR3 bases are TGTGCCTTCCATGGGGTCCCACGGAAGGGGACCAACCAGAAATACACCGATAAACTCATCTTT. This codes for CAFHGVPRKGTNQKYTDKLIF.

This clone turned up a few times. TCRdb's entry gives the protein of a much larger clone, which mismatches this DNA's translation at residue 13, likely from a read error; the protein reported here is translated from the DNA. Here the CDR3 reads CALGDFLGSVLGGTHRGKLIF. CDR3 coding DNA: TGTGCTCTTGGGGATTTCCTCGGAAGTGTACTGGGGGGTACTCATAGAGGTAAACTCATCTTT. V usage is TRDV1 and J usage is TRDJ1; 8 bases line up with TRDD3. Matching the DNA to germline supplied the J gene, which TCRdb does not give. The CDR3 length is 21 residues. Per germline, CDR1 TSWWSYY and CDR2 QGS. The V and J ends lost 3 bases and 7 bases, in that order; junction bases with no gene match: 28.

There are a few counts of this clone. TCRdb shows a much larger clone's protein in place of this DNA's translation, and the two differ at residue 6, likely through a read error; the protein shown is translated from the DNA. The chain uses TRDV2 and TRDJ1; 9 nucleotides align to TRDD3. The J gene was missing in TCRdb and was found by matching the end of the DNA to germline. The germline CDR1 and CDR2 sequences are GEAIGNYY and EKD. The CDR3 is 20 amino acids. The V gene end was trimmed by 0 bases and the J gene end by 0 bases; junction bases not matched to a gene: 16. The CDR3 sequence is CACDTGRGYAQSGDTDKLIF. In nucleotides, the CDR3 is TGTGCCTGTGACACCGGACGGGGATACGCGCAGAGTGGGGACACCGATAAACTCATCTTT.

In the case of this clone: TCRdb lists the protein of a much larger clone for this DNA, which differs at residue 5, so this is likely a read error; the protein given here is translated from the DNA itself. J is TRDJ1 and V is TRDV1; 12 bases are a match to TRDD3. V gave up 5 bases and J gave up 1 base; unmatched junction bases: 23. Germline values: CDR1 TSWWSYY, CDR2 QGS. The CDR3 runs to 22 residues. The CDR3 reads CALGTLPQEHDWGILATDKLIF. In DNA form, the CDR3 reads TGTGCTCTTGGGACACTTCCTCAGGAACATGACTGGGGGATACTGGCCACCGATAAACTCATCTTT.

The sample holds many counts of this clone. The protein given by TCRdb reflects a much larger clone and differs at residue 14 from this DNA's translation, likely from a read error; the protein shown is the DNA's translation. Called V gene: TRDV2; the J gene was not called; the tabulated D call, TRDD3, remains unverified against the DNA. CDR3 length: 15 amino acids. Germline V gene data show CDR1 as GEAIGNYY and CDR2 as EKD. Here the CDR3 DNA reads TGTGCCTGTGACACGAGAGTACTGGGGGATGACAAACTCACCTTT. Translated, it gives CACDTRVLGDDKLTF.

This clone was found a few times. The TCRdb protein comes from a much larger clone and disagrees with this DNA's translation at residue 5, likely due to a read error; the protein given here is derived from the DNA. The rearrangement links TRDV1 to TRDJ1, with 7 bases identical to TRDD3. TCRdb is silent on the J gene; assignment here came from matching the DNA to germline. Germline V gene data show CDR1 as TSWWSYY and CDR2 as QGS. The ends lost 5 bases at V and 0 bases at J; junction bases unmatched: 21. This CDR3 region has 20 residues. The CDR3 loop reads CALGNPRGGMPMAYTDKLIF. CDR3 coding DNA: TGTGCTCTTGGGAACCCTAGGGGGGGGATGCCCATGGCCTACACCGATAAACTCATCTTT.

This clone was observed at least ten times. A single base is all that separates this from a far larger clone, so a read error is likely. Other DNA sequences in this sample translate to the same CDR3. The gene calls are TRDV3 and TRDJ1; tentatively, D is TRDD3 (6 bases). CDR1 is TVYSNPD, CDR2 GDNSRS, per germline (reference sequence). Deletions cut 4 bases from V and 0 bases from J, with 42 bases between. The CDR3 sequence is 23 residues long. The CDR3 nucleotides are TGTGCCTCCCTCAGTACTGGAGGACAGACGGCGAAAGTGGGGGTGAGATACACCGATAAACTCATCTTT. This encodes CASLSTGGQTAKVGVRYTDKLIF.

This clone occurred a few times. This DNA translates differently at residue 10 from the TCRdb protein, which is that of a much larger clone; a read error is likely, and the protein shown is the DNA's own translation. The chain combines TRDV1 with TRDJ1, with TRDD3 matching 7 bases. Losses at the gene ends were 2 bases for V and 4 bases for J; bases not matched to a gene: 25. The CDR3 contains 21 residues. Germline V CDR1 and CDR2: TSWWSYY, QGS. DNA of the CDR3: TGTGCTCTTGGGGAAAGGGTCCAGTACCGGGGGATCCGATTTAGAGGCGATAAACTCATCTTT. This codes for CALGERVQYRGIRFRGDKLIF.

This clone was recorded at least ten times. TCRdb lists the protein of a much larger clone for this DNA, which differs at residue 3, so this is likely a read error; the protein given here is translated from the DNA itself. This sequence joins TRDV2 and TRDJ1; D is possibly TRDD3 (5 bases). The J gene was missing in TCRdb and was found by matching the end of the DNA to germline. Germline CDR1 is GEAIGNYY and CDR2 is EKD. The CDR3 contains 18 residues. Here the CDR3 reads CAYDTVDGIKRYTDKLIF. Written as DNA, the CDR3 is TGTGCCTATGACACCGTCGACGGGATTAAACGGTACACCGATAAACTCATCTTT.